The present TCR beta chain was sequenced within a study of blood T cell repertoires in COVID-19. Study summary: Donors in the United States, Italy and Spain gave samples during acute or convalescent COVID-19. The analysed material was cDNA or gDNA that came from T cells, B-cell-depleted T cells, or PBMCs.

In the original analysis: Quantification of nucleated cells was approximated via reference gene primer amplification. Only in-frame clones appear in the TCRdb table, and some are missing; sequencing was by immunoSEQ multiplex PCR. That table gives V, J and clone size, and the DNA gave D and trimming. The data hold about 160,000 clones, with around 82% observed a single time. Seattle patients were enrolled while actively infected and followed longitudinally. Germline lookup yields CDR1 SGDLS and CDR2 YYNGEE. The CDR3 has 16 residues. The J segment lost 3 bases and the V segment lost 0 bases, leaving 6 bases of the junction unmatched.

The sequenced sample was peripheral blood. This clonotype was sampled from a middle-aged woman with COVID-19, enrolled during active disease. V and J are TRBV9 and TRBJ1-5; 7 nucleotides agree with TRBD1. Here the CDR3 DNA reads TGTGCCAGCAGCGTAGTACAGGGGAAGAACAATCAGCCCCAGCATTTT. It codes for CASSVVQGKNNQPQHF.